This TCR beta chain was recorded in a study of blood T cell repertoires in COVID-19. Across the whole study: From the United States, Italy and Spain came samples of acute and convalescent COVID-19. PBMCs, B-cell-depleted T cells, or T cells provided the cDNA or gDNA that made up the material.

V trimming: 0 bases; J trimming: 2 bases; junction bases outside the gene matches: 5. There are 16 residues in the CDR3. Germline V gene data show CDR1 as SGHTA and CDR2 as FQGNSA. The authors' processing: Estimated nucleated cell counts came from reference gene primer amplification. The method was immunoSEQ multiplex PCR; TCRdb's version includes in-frame clones alone and lacks a portion of them. The V and J calls and clone size were taken over from that table, and D and trimming were inferred from the DNA. The sample lists tens of thousands of clones; 85% to 90% were seen once. The receptor comes from a human donor with active COVID-19. The donor label of this sample is uncertain. Sequenced: peripheral blood. V gene TRBV7-2 combines with J gene TRBJ2-5; 8 bases are shared with TRBD2. CDR3: CASSLAQRGKQETQYF. CDR3 in DNA: TGTGCCAGCAGCTTAGCCCAGCGGGGGAAACAAGAGACCCAGTACTTC.